A selection of T cell receptor beta chains follows, all from one sample in a study of T cell responses to AZD1222 COVID-19 vaccine. The repertoire was sequenced with immunoSEQ multiplex PCR; TCRdb's copy has only in-frame clones and lacks some. The table lists 45,000 to 65,000 clones, 88% of them singletons, with 14% to 15% in the top ten. Sequencing used peripheral blood, obtained on day 0 of AZD1222 vaccination. These receptors were taken from an adult in good health. CDR3s include the opening cysteine and the closing phenylalanine or tryptophan. D genes are given only for firm matches. A row's size may be missing; if present it is once, few, many or a size class.

D	size	J	V	DNA	CDR3
-	-	TRBJ2-7	TRBV5-1	TGCGCCAGCAGCTCCCCTCCCTACGAGCAGTACTTC	CASSSPPYEQYF
TRBD1	-	TRBJ2-3	TRBV5-4	TGTGCCAGCAGTTCCGACAGGGGAGAAAGAGATACGCAGTATTTT	CASSSDRGERDTQYF
-	-	TRBJ2-5	TRBV2	TGTGCCATCCAAGGGCGGGATCAAGAGACCCAGTACTTC	CAIQGRDQETQYF
-	-	TRBJ1-4	TRBV6-4	TGTGCCAGCAGTGACCCCGGGAGACGGATGAATGAAAAACTGTTTTTT	CASSDPGRRMNEKLFF
TRBD2	-	TRBJ2-3	TRBV20-1	TGCAGTGCTAGTCCGACTAGCGCCAGCACAGATACGCAGTATTTT	CSASPTSASTDTQYF
-	-	TRBJ1-2	TRBV7-9	TGTGCCAGCAGCTTATCGGGCGCGGGGGGCTACACCTTC	CASSLSGAGGYTF
-	-	TRBJ1-1	TRBV7-9	TGTGCCAGCAACCCCCCCGGGGCGGGCACTGAAGCTTTCTTT	CASNPPGAGTEAFF
-	-	TRBJ2-6	TRBV6-5	TGTGCCAGCACCCCTGGTCCCGGGGCCAACGTCCTGACTTTC	CASTPGPGANVLTF
TRBD1	-	TRBJ2-2	TRBV10-2	TGCGCCAGCAGAGACCCCAGGGGGCGCAACACCGGGGAGCTGTTTTTT	CASRDPRGRNTGELFF
TRBD1	-	TRBJ1-5	TRBV30	TGTGCCTGGAGTGGCAGGGGGGATCAGCCCCAGCATTTT	CAWSGRGDQPQHF
-	-	TRBJ1-1	TRBV3-1/TRBV3-2	TGTGCCAGCAGCCCCTCGGACTTATACACTGAAGCTTTCTTT	CASSPSDLYTEAFF
-	once	TRBJ2-1	TRBV23-1	TGCGCCAGCAGTCCCTTCGACAGGGAGCACCGGACTACCAACTACAATGAGCAGTTCTTC	CASSPFDREHRTTNYNEQFF
-	-	TRBJ1-6	TRBV5-1	TGCGCCAGCAGCTTCGAACCGCTCTATAATTCACCCCTCCACTTT	CASSFEPLYNSPLHF
-	-	TRBJ1-4	TRBV12-3/TRBV12-4	TGTGCCAGCCGTTGGGGGCCTGAAAAACTGTTTTTT	CASRWGPEKLFF
TRBD1	-	TRBJ1-2	TRBV30	TGTGCCTGGAGGGGCTCGACAGGGTCTCGCTACACCTTC	CAWRGSTGSRYTF
TRBD1	-	TRBJ1-4	TRBV7-2	TGTGCCAGCAGCCTGGGAGGGACAGGGGACGAAAAACTGTTTTTT	CASSLGGTGDEKLFF
-	-	TRBJ2-5	TRBV7-9	TGTGCCAGCAGCAGAATCCGGGACATCCAAGAGACCCAGTACTTC	CASSRIRDIQETQYF
-	-	TRBJ1-2	TRBV5-1	TGCGCCAGCAGTCCCATGACAGGCGACGATGGCTACACCTTC	CASSPMTGDDGYTF
TRBD2	-	TRBJ2-7	TRBV6-2/TRBV6-3	TGTGCCACCACCCCTGCGGGAGTGCGGGAGCAGTACTTC	CATTPAGVREQYF
-	-	TRBJ2-5	TRBV5-1	TGCGCCAGCAGCTGGGTATCCTCGGGCGAGACCCAGTACTTC	CASSWVSSGETQYF